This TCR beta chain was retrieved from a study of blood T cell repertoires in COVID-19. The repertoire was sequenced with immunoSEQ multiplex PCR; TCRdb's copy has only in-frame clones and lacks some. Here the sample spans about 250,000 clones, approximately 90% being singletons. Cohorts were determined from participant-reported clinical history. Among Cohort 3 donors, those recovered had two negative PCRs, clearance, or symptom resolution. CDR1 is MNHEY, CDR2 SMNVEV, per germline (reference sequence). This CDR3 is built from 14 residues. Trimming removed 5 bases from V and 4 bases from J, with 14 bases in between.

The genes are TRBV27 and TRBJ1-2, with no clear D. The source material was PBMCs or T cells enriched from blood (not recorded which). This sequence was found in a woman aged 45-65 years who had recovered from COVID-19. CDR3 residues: CASSIGVIGYGYTF. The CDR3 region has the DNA TGTGCCAGCAGTATCGGTGTGATCGGCTATGGCTACACCTTC.